The 29 T cell receptor beta chains below were found in one sample sequenced in a study of shared clonotypes between healthy human individuals. The data were produced by immunoSEQ multiplex PCR, yet TCRdb's version contains in-frame clones alone and is incomplete. Of 2 million to 3 million clones listed, 93% are singletons. Source material: naive CD4+ T cells from PBMCs. Subset defined: CD45RA+ positively selected. The receptors shown here come from a man aged 18-30 years in good health. Some clones in this sample may be carry-over from other donors' samples.

In its sample, this clone was seen once. The rearrangement uses TRBV10-3 and TRBJ2-1; 8 bases line up with TRBD2. Germline lookup yields CDR1 ENHRY and CDR2 SYGVKD. The ends lost 10 bases at V and 15 bases at J; junction bases unmatched: 20. The CDR3 length is 14 residues. The CDR3 DNA reads TGTGCCACTGGGCTGGGGCTAGCGGGCGCCCTCCTGTTCTTC. Protein: CATGLGLAGALLFF.

Only one count was recorded for this clone. The rearrangement joins TRBV30 to TRBJ2-6; no clear D gene. Per germline, CDR1 GTSNPN and CDR2 SVGIG (reference sequence). This CDR3 spans 14 amino acids. V lost 3 bases and J 0 bases, leaving 6 bases between the germline ends. CDR3 residues: CAWSKGSGANVLTF. CDR3 sequence (DNA): TGTGCCTGGAGCAAGGGCTCTGGGGCCAACGTCCTGACTTTC.

As DNA, the CDR3 is TGTGCCAGCAGCAAACTAGCGGGAGAGGCCGGGGAGCTGTTTTTT. It translates to CASSKLAGEAGELFF. This chain connects TRBV6-5 to TRBJ2-2; TRBD2 matches 11 bases. Germline CDR1 is MNHEY and CDR2 is SVGAGI. V shed 6 bases and J 6 bases; nucleotides not matched to a gene: 6. The CDR3 is 15 amino acids.

The J gene is TRBJ1-1, the V gene TRBV5-5; a possible D gene is TRBD1 (5 bases). Trimming stripped 1 base from V and 3 bases from J, with 13 bases between. The germline V gene has CDR1 SGHKS and CDR2 YYEKEE (reference sequence). The CDR3 length is 15 residues. CDR3 in DNA: TGTGCCAGCAGCTTGACTGGGGGGTTGGACACTGAAGCTTTCTTT. This sequence encodes CASSLTGGLDTEAFF.

The chain recombines TRBV30 with TRBJ2-7; perhaps D is TRBD1 or TRBD2 (5 bases each). This CDR3 comprises 17 residues. V was cut by 3 bases and J by 6 bases, with 27 bases left in between. The germline V gene encodes CDR1 GTSNPN and CDR2 SVGIG (reference sequence). This CDR3 reads CAWSVGESGTQPIEQYF. The CDR3 bases are TGTGCCTGGAGCGTAGGGGAATCCGGGACCCAGCCCATCGAGCAGTACTTC.

The chain carries TRBV5-4 and TRBJ2-1; TRBD2 aligns across 7 bases. V was pared by 0 bases and J by 1 base, with 4 bases of the junction left unmatched. CDR1 and CDR2 (germline): SGHNT, YYREEE (reference sequence). This CDR3 has 16 amino acids. In nucleotides, the CDR3 is TGTGCCAGCAGCTTGGCCAGCGGGACGTCCTACAATGAGCAGTTCTTC. Its protein is CASSLASGTSYNEQFF. The full variable domain, with the rest looked up from reference TRBV5-4 and TRBJ2-1, is ETGVTQSPTHLIKTRGQQVTLRCSSQSGHNTVSWYQQALGQGPQFIFQYYREEENGRGNFPPRFSGLQFPNYSSELNVNALELDDSALYLCASSLASGTSYNEQFFGPGTRLTVL.

CDR3 nucleotides: TGTGCCAGCAGCTTGGGGAACAGGACTAATGAAAAACTGTTTTTT. Its protein is CASSLGNRTNEKLFF. The chain joins TRBV5-4 to TRBJ1-4; maybe TRBD1 (5 bases). CDR3 length: 15 amino acids. Between the trimmed V and J ends, which lost 0 bases and 2 bases, there was a span of 8 bases. Germline loops: CDR1 SGHNT, CDR2 YYREEE (reference sequence).

The chain is built from TRBV15 and TRBJ2-3; possible D gene TRBD2, 5 bases. CDR1 and CDR2 from the germline V gene are LNHNV and YYDKDF (reference sequence). V lost 5 bases and J 4 bases, leaving 19 bases between the germline ends. The CDR3 has 16 residues. The CDR3 DNA reads as TGTGCCACCAGCGCCGACGAAGCGGCATTCCCAGATACGCAGTATTTT. It codes for CATSADEAAFPDTQYF.

As to this clone: Other nucleotide sequences from this sample produce the same CDR3. The chain is built from TRBV5-1 and TRBJ2-1, with 11 bases lining up with TRBD2. The germline CDR1 and CDR2 sequences are SGHRS and YFSETQ. Unmatched junction bases numbered 7, after V lost 4 bases and J lost 10 bases. The CDR3 is 14 residues long. The CDR3 DNA reads as TGCGCCAGCAGCCTACTAGCGGGAGAAGGGGAGCAGTTCTTC. It specifies CASSLLAGEGEQFF.

This chain connects TRBV6-5 to TRBJ2-5; D not certain. The ends were cut back, 6 bases at V and 5 bases at J, with 10 bases in the middle. This CDR3 is built from 12 residues. Germline CDR1 MNHEY, CDR2 SVGAGI. CDR3 amino acids: CASRPPEETQYF. CDR3 DNA sequence: TGTGCCAGCAGGCCCCCTGAGGAGACCCAGTACTTC.

The V gene is TRBV4-1, the J gene TRBJ2-2; D not certain. V dropped 2 bases and J dropped 1 base, with 14 bases sitting between them. CDR3 length: 17 residues. The germline V gene encodes CDR1 MGHRA and CDR2 YSYEKL. The CDR3 bases are TGCGCCAGCAGCCAATTTATGCGGATGGGGAACACCGGGGAGCTGTTTTTT. Translated: CASSQFMRMGNTGELFF.

Note on this clone: The sample carries other DNA sequences with the same CDR3. This chain connects TRBV5-6 to TRBJ2-7; D remains ambiguous. The ends were cut back, 0 bases at V and 3 bases at J, with 1 base in the middle. The CDR3 is 11 residues long. The germline V gene encodes CDR1 SGHDT and CDR2 YYEEEE. The CDR3: CASSLVYEQYF. The CDR3 coding sequence is TGTGCCAGCAGCTTGGTCTACGAGCAGTACTTC. Full variable domain (rest looked up from reference TRBV5-6 and TRBJ2-7): DAGVTQSPTHLIKTRGQQVTLRCSPKSGHDTVSWYQQALGQGPQFIFQYYEEEERQRGNFPDRFSGHQFPNYSSELNVNALLLGDSALYLCASSLVYEQYFGPGTRLTVT.

As to this clone: Distinct nucleotide sequences in the sample also encode this CDR3. The J gene is TRBJ1-2, the V gene TRBV9; D unclear. V was cut by 0 bases and J by 6 bases, with 6 bases left in between. Germline CDR1 and CDR2: SGDLS and YYNGEE. This CDR3 has 12 residues. CDR3 in amino acids: CASSVGGNGYTF. The CDR3 region has the DNA TGTGCCAGCAGCGTAGGAGGGAATGGCTACACCTTC. The complete variable domain, with remaining parts taken from reference TRBV9 and TRBJ1-2, reads DSGVTQTPKHLITATGQRVTLRCSPRSGDLSVYWYQQSLDQGLQFLIQYYNGEERAKGNILERFSAQQFPDLHSELNLSSLELGDSALYFCASSVGGNGYTFGSGTRLTVV.

The rearrangement links TRBV7-8 to TRBJ1-2; D remains unclear. The germline V and J ends were trimmed by 5 bases and 5 bases, with 15 bases remaining between them. The CDR3 contains 14 residues. CDR1 and CDR2 from the germline V gene are SGHVS and FQNEAQ. This chain's CDR3 is CASSRALTGYGYTF. CDR3 sequence (DNA): TGTGCCAGCAGCCGCGCCCTCACTGGATATGGCTACACCTTC.

The chain recombines TRBV27 with TRBJ2-7, with D hard to call. In germline, CDR1 is MNHEY, CDR2 SMNVEV (reference sequence). CDR3 length: 17 residues. The germline V and J ends were trimmed by 1 base and 2 bases, with 18 bases remaining between them. CDR3 bases: TGTGCCAGCAGTTTATTTGGGGTGGGCAACCCGACCTACGAGCAGTACTTC. This sequence encodes CASSLFGVGNPTYEQYF.

The chain employs TRBV7-9 and TRBJ2-3, with D perhaps TRBD1 or TRBD2 (6 bases each). V dropped 6 bases and J dropped 5 bases, with 15 bases sitting between them. This CDR3 has 14 residues. Germline V gene data show CDR1 as SEHNR and CDR2 as FQNEAQ (reference sequence). The CDR3, as DNA: TGTGCCAGCAGGCCCGGGGGCTCGAGAGATACGCAGTATTTT. Translated: CASRPGGSRDTQYF. Based on the CDR3 plus reference TRBV7-9 and TRBJ2-3, the full variable domain is DTGVSQNPRHKITKRGQNVTFRCDPISEHNRLYWYRQTLGQGPEFLTYFQNEAQLEKSRLLSDRFSAERPKGSFSTLEIQRTEQGDSAMYLCASRPGGSRDTQYFGPGTRLTVL.

The genes are TRBV28 and TRBJ2-1; no definite D call. Germline CDR1 MDHEN, CDR2 SYDVKM. This CDR3 has 19 residues. V lost 3 bases, J lost 0 bases, and 21 bases lay in between. CDR3 region: CASSFPLTLSLSSYNEQFF. The DNA of the CDR3 is TGTGCCAGCAGTTTCCCCTTGACTCTTTCTCTGAGCTCCTACAATGAGCAGTTCTTC. The whole variable domain, remainder taken from reference TRBV28 and TRBJ2-1, is DVKVTQSSRYLVKRTGEKVFLECVQDMDHENMFWYRQDPGLGLRLIYFSYDVKMKEKGDIPEGYSVSREKKERFSLILESASTNQTSMYLCASSFPLTLSLSSYNEQFFGPGTRLTVL.

This chain connects TRBV6-4 to TRBJ2-2, with 8 bases lining up with TRBD2. The CDR3 covers 16 residues. V was clipped by 6 bases and J by 5 bases; unmatched bases: 11. Germline lookup yields CDR1 MRHNA and CDR2 SNTAGT. The CDR3 DNA sequence: TGTGCCAGCAGCCCCGGGGTAGCGGGAAATACCGGGGAGCTGTTTTTT. Encoded protein: CASSPGVAGNTGELFF.

V gene TRBV6-1 combines with J gene TRBJ2-7; 13 bases are a match to TRBD2. Germline V CDR1 and CDR2: MNHNS, SASEGT. The CDR3 extends over 17 amino acids. The ends lost 3 bases at V and 3 bases at J; junction bases unmatched: 8. The CDR3 loop reads CASSEGAGLAGDYEQYF. CDR3 nucleotides: TGTGCCAGCAGTGAGGGGGCCGGACTAGCGGGGGACTACGAGCAGTACTTC.

The gene calls are TRBV7-8 and TRBJ1-1; D call uncertain. The CDR3 contains 18 residues. Germline values: CDR1 SGHVS, CDR2 FQNEAQ. Trimming stripped 4 bases from V and 6 bases from J, with 27 bases between. CDR3 loop: CASSSRPLIPVENSEAFF. CDR3 in DNA: TGTGCCAGCAGCTCCCGTCCTCTGATCCCTGTTGAGAATTCTGAAGCTTTCTTT.

This clone was observed a handful of times. Other DNA sequences in this sample translate to the same CDR3. V and J are TRBV7-9 and TRBJ1-1; the D is unclear. Trimming removed 6 bases from V and 5 bases from J, with 10 bases in between. Germline-derived CDR1 and CDR2 are SEHNR and FQNEAQ (reference sequence). The CDR3 consists of 12 residues. The DNA of the CDR3 is TGTGCCAGCAGTCCGACCGGTACTGAAGCTTTCTTT. Encoded protein: CASSPTGTEAFF.

The V gene is TRBV7-3, the J gene TRBJ2-3, with D hard to call. This CDR3 has 14 amino acids. V shed 0 bases and J shed 4 bases, with 8 bases lying between them. Germline lookup yields CDR1 SGHTA and CDR2 FQGTGA. In DNA form, the CDR3 reads TGTGCCAGCAGCTTAACGTTATCGGCAGATACGCAGTATTTT. Translation gives CASSLTLSADTQYF.

The V and J genes are TRBV15 and TRBJ1-2, with 7 bases that match TRBD1. The CDR3 loop spans 13 amino acids. The trim removed 5 bases at V and 4 bases at J, leaving 4 bases unmatched. From germline, CDR1 is LNHNV and CDR2 YYDKDF (reference sequence). The CDR3 nucleotides read TGTGCCACCAGCCCGGGACAGATCTATGGCTACACCTTC. Its protein product is CATSPGQIYGYTF.

This chain links TRBV7-9 with TRBJ1-4; no clear D gene. Trimming left V 8 bases short and J 0 bases short, with 19 bases between. Germline values: CDR1 SEHNR, CDR2 FQNEAQ (reference sequence). This CDR3 contains 17 residues. CDR3 residues: CASAKKAVFATNEKLFF. In DNA form, the CDR3 reads TGTGCCAGCGCGAAAAAGGCGGTTTTTGCAACTAATGAAAAACTGTTTTTT.

The chain uses TRBV5-8 and TRBJ2-7; no reliable D call. V was shortened by 2 bases and J by 3 bases, with 18 bases between the two germline ends. CDR1 is SGHTS and CDR2 is YDEGEE in the germline V gene. The CDR3 is made up of 16 amino acids. The CDR3 sequence: CASSFPRGSGVYEQYF. CDR3 DNA sequence: TGTGCCAGCAGCTTTCCCCGTGGAAGTGGTGTCTACGAGCAGTACTTC.

This clone was recorded only once. This chain joins TRBV29-1 and TRBJ2-1; perhaps TRBD1 as D (6 bases). The germline CDR1 and CDR2 sequences are SQVTM and ANQGSEA. The CDR3 is 15 amino acids. V was shortened by 5 bases and J by 7 bases, with 21 bases between the two germline ends. The CDR3 coding sequence is TGCAGCGTTATATGGCAGGGGCAATTCTGGAATGAGCAGTTCTTC. Protein product: CSVIWQGQFWNEQFF.

This clone has only one observation. V and J are TRBV28 and TRBJ2-7; TRBD1 is a possible D gene (6 bases). Germline V gives CDR1 MDHEN, CDR2 SYDVKM. CDR3 size: 14 residues. V gave up 6 bases and J gave up 3 bases, with 15 bases separating them. The CDR3 DNA follows: TGTGCCAGCAGCCCCACAGGGCAGCTCTACGAGCAGTACTTC. Its translation: CASSPTGQLYEQYF.

A note on this clone: A read error may account for a junction end that differs from germline. This chain connects TRBV7-2 to TRBJ1-2, with D hard to call. The CDR3 has 8 amino acids. Germline lookup yields CDR1 SGHTA and CDR2 FQGNSA. This CDR3 is CASSSGNF. CDR3 nucleotides: TGTGCCAGCAGCTCGGGGAACTTC. The full variable domain, its missing parts supplied by reference TRBV7-2 and TRBJ1-2, is GAGVSQSPSNKVTEKGKDVELRCDPISGHTALYWYRQSLGQGLEFLIYFQGNSAPDKSGLPSDRFSAERTGGSVSTLTIQRTQQEDSAVYLCASSSGNFGSGTRLTVV.

The chain is built from TRBV7-3 and TRBJ2-1; D ambiguous. CDR3 length: 14 residues. Germline CDR1 is SGHTA and CDR2 is FQGTGA. V lost 0 bases and J 4 bases, leaving 7 bases between the germline ends. CDR3 region: CASSLTSRYNEQFF. The CDR3 DNA reads TGTGCCAGCAGCTTAACTAGCAGGTACAATGAGCAGTTCTTC.